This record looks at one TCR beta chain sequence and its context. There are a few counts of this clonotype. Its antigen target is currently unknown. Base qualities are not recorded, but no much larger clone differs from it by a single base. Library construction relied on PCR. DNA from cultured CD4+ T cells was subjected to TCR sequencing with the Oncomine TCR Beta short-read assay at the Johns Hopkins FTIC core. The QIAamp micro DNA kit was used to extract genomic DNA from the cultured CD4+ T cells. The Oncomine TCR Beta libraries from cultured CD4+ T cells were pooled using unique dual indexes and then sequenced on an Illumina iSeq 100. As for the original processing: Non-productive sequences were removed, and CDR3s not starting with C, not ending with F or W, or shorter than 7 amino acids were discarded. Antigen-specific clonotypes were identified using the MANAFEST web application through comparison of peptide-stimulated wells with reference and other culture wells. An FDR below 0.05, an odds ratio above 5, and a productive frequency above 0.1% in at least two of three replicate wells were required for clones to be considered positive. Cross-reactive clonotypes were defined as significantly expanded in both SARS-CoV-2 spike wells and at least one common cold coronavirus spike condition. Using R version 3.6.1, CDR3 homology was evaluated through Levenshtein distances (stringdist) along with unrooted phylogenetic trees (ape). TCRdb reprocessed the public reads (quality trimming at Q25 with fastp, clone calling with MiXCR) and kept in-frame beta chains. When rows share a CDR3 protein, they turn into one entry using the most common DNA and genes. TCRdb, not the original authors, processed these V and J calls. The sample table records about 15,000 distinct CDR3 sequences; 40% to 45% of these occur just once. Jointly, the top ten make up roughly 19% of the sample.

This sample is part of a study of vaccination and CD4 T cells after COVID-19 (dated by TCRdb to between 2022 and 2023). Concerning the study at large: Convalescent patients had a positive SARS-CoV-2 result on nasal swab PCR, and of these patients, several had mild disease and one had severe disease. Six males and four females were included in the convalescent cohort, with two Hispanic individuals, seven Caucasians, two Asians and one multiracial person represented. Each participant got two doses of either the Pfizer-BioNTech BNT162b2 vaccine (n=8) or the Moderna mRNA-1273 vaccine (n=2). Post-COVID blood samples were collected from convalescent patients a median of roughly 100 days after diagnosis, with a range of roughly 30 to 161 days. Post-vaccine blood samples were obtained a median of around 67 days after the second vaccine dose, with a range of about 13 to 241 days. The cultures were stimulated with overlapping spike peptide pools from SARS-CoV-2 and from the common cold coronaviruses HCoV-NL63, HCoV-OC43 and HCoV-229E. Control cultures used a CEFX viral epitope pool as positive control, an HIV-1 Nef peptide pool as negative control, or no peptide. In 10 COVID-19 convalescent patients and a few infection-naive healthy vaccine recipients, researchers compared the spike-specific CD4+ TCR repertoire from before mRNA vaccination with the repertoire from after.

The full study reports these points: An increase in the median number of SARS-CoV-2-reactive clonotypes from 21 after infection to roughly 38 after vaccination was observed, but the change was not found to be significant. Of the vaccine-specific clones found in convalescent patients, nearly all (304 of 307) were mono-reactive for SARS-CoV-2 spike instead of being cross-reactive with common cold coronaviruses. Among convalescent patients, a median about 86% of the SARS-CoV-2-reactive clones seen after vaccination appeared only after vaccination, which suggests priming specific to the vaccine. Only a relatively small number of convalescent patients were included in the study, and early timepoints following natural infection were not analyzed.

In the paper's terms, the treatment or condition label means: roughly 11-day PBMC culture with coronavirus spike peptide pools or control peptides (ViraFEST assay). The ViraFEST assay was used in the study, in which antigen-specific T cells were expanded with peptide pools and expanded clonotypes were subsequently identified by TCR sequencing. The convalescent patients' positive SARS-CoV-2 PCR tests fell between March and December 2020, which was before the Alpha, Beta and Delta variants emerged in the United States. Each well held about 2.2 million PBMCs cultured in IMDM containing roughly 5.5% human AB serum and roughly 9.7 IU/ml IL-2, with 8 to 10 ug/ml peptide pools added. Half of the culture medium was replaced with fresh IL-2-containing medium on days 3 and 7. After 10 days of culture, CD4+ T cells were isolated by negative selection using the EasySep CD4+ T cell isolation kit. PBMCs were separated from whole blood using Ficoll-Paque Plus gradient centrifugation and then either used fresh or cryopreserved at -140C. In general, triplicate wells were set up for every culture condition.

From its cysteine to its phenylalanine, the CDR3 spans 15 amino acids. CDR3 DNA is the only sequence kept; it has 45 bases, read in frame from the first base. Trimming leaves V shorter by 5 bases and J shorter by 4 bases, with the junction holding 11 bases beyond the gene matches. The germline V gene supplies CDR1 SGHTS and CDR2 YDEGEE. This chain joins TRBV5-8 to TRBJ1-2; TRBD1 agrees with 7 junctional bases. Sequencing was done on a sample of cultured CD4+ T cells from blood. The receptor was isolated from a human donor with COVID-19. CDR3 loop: CASSATGPLGYGYTF. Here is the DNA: TGTGCCAGCAGTGCGACAGGGCCCCTAGGCTATGGCTACACCTTC.